The next 25 T cell receptor beta chains were all read from a single sample in a study of metastatic and nonmetastatic thyroid tumors. TCRdb recomputed clones from the PCR reads via MiXCR. Among approximately 35,000 clones listed, approximately 15% were seen once. No patient received treatment before thyroid surgery. The sequencing sample was made of blood. These receptors were taken from a male donor with papillary thyroid cancer or a benign thyroid nodule (not recorded which). Some clones in this sample may be carry-over from other donors' samples.

This clone came up once. The V gene is TRBV7-2, the J gene TRBJ2-3; 9 bases are a match to TRBD2. The V segment lost 9 bases and the J segment 0 bases; nucleotides outside the gene matches: 16. CDR1 SGHTA and CDR2 FQGNSA come from the germline V gene. There are 18 residues in the CDR3. The CDR3 nucleotides are TGTGCCAGAAGATTAGCCGCAACTAGCGGGCCTAGCACAGATACGCAGTATTTT. It is translated as CARRLAATSGPSTDTQYF.

This clone has a count of ten or more. CDR3 DNA sequence: TGTGCCACCAGCCGGGGACAGACCTACGAGCAGTACTTC. Translated, it gives CATSRGQTYEQYF. This sequence joins TRBV15 and TRBJ2-7, with 7 nucleotides matching TRBD1. V was pared by 5 bases and J by 2 bases, with 3 bases of the junction left unmatched. The CDR3 sequence is 13 residues long. Germline V gives CDR1 LNHNV, CDR2 YYDKDF (reference sequence).

Comment on this clone: A much larger clone is a single base away; this may be a read error. Other nucleotide sequences in the sample specify the same CDR3. V is TRBV5-6 and J is TRBJ2-5; TRBD1 aligns across 7 bases. The CDR3 has 14 amino acids. The germline gives CDR1 SGHDT, CDR2 YYEEEE. The V segment lost 8 bases and the J segment 3 bases; nucleotides outside the gene matches: 10. The CDR3 nucleotides read TGTGCCAGTAGCCCCTGGGACAGAGAAGAGACCCAGTACTTC. Residues: CASSPWDREETQYF.

The chain couples TRBV5-6 to TRBJ1-2; D is ambiguous. V was cut by 0 bases and J by 1 base, with 4 bases left in between. This CDR3 region has 13 residues. Germline-derived CDR1 and CDR2 are SGHDT and YYEEEE. CDR3 residues: CASSLDGNYGYTF. In DNA form, the CDR3 reads TGTGCCAGCAGCTTGGATGGTAACTATGGCTACACCTTC.

Many counts were recorded for this clone. The chain joins TRBV30 to TRBJ1-1; D is unresolved. This CDR3 spans 13 amino acids. Trimming stripped 3 bases from V and 1 base from J, with 9 bases between. Germline V gene data show CDR1 as GTSNPN and CDR2 as SVGIG (reference sequence). The CDR3 DNA reads TGTGCCTGGAGCGGGTCGACGAACACTGAAGCTTTCTTT. It encodes CAWSGSTNTEAFF.

The sample holds many counts of this clone. The rearrangement links TRBV6-1 to TRBJ2-1; TRBD2 matches 7 bases. Germline CDR1 MNHNS, CDR2 SASEGT. With V trimmed by 5 bases and J by 1 base, 2 bases remained unmatched. The CDR3 runs 14 residues. CDR3 DNA: TGTGCCAGCAGTCCAGCGGGGTCCTACAATGAGCAGTTCTTC. Translating it yields CASSPAGSYNEQFF.

This clone occurred many times. The V and J genes are TRBV29-1 and TRBJ1-2; no definite D call. Trimming took 0 bases from V and 4 from J, leaving 9 bases between them. Germline CDR1 is SQVTM and CDR2 is ANQGSEA. CDR3 length: 13 residues. CDR3 sequence: CSVEDRRFYGYTF. Written as DNA, the CDR3 is TGCAGCGTTGAAGATAGGCGGTTCTATGGCTACACCTTC.

This clone has just a few counts. The V gene is TRBV9, the J gene TRBJ2-1; 8 bases match TRBD2. The CDR3 spans 11 residues. Germline V gene sequence: CDR1 SGDLS, CDR2 YYNGEE. V shed 3 bases, J shed 10 bases, and the junction held 0 bases outside the gene matches. The CDR3: CASSAGGEQFF. The CDR3 nucleotides read TGTGCCAGCAGCGCGGGGGGGGAGCAGTTCTTC.

The chain has TRBV5-6 and TRBJ2-3; D not resolved. The V end lost 0 bases, the J end lost 7 bases, and 9 bases lay between the germline ends. CDR1 and CDR2 (germline): SGHDT, YYEEEE. The CDR3 length is 13 residues. CDR3 DNA sequence: TGTGCCAGCAGCTTGGAATTTGCGAATACGCAGTATTTT. Its translation: CASSLEFANTQYF.

This clone has ten or more counts. The V and J genes are TRBV3-1 and TRBJ2-1; no firm D call. The CDR3 is 11 residues long. The germline V gene encodes CDR1 LGHDT and CDR2 YNNKEL (reference sequence). V was pared by 0 bases and J by 7 bases, with 1 base between. CDR3 sequence (DNA): TGTGCCAGCAGCCAAGAAAATGAGCAGTTCTTC. Translating it yields CASSQENEQFF.

This clone appeared many times. This rearrangement joins TRBV25-1 to TRBJ2-2, with a tentative D call TRBD1 (6 bases). CDR1 MGHDK and CDR2 SYGVNS come from the germline V gene. CDR3 length equals 15 residues. The V gene lost 4 bases and the J gene lost 0 bases, with 9 bases spanning the gap. CDR3 sequence (DNA): TGTGCCAGCAGTGTTGGGGGCGCGAACACCGGGGAGCTGTTTTTT. This gives the protein CASSVGGANTGELFF.

This clone has at least ten counts. The J gene is TRBJ2-1, the V gene TRBV7-9, with 9 bases that match TRBD2. The V segment lost 4 bases and the J segment 9 bases; nucleotides outside the gene matches: 4. Germline lookup yields CDR1 SEHNR and CDR2 FQNEAQ (reference sequence). The CDR3 is made up of 13 amino acids. The CDR3 nucleotides read TGTGCCAGCAGCTCGGGACTAGCTGGTGAGCAGTTCTTC. It is translated as CASSSGLAGEQFF.

Details on this clone: Likely a read error: the CDR3 ends without its conserved phenylalanine or tryptophan. The V call is TRBV4-2, the J call TRBJ2-7; tentative D call: TRBD2 (6 bases). With 1 base removed from V and 6 bases from J, the gap between germline ends came to 16 bases. The germline V gene has CDR1 LGHNA and CDR2 YNFKEQ. The CDR3 covers 15 residues. The CDR3 nucleotides read TGTGCCAGCAGCCAAGTAGCCTGGGAGGCCTCCGAGCAGTACATC. Amino acid sequence: CASSQVAWEASEQYI.

The chain is built from TRBV6-1 and TRBJ2-3; no firm D call. This CDR3 is 12 amino acids long. Germline-derived CDR1 and CDR2 are MNHNS and SASEGT. With 7 bases removed from V and 6 bases from J, the gap between germline ends came to 11 bases. CDR3 DNA: TGTGCCAGCATTCCTGCCGAGGATACGCAGTATTTT. Amino acids: CASIPAEDTQYF.

The table lists this clone with many counts. V and J are TRBV19 and TRBJ1-1; a weak D match, TRBD1 (5 bases). Germline assignment: CDR1 LNHDA and CDR2 SQIVND (reference sequence). The CDR3 consists of 15 residues. Trimming took 3 bases from V and 0 from J, leaving 11 bases between them. For the CDR3, the DNA is TGTGCCAGTAGTATCCCCGGACAAGTGAACACTGAAGCTTTCTTT. Protein: CASSIPGQVNTEAFF.

This clone has ten or more counts. The rearrangement uses TRBV13 and TRBJ2-6; the D is unclear. CDR1 is PRHDT and CDR2 is FYEKMQ in the germline V gene (reference sequence). The CDR3 covers 15 residues. Trimming removed 0 bases at V and 0 bases at J, with 3 bases between. The CDR3 spells CASSLGVSGANVLTF. CDR3 bases: TGTGCCAGCAGCTTAGGGGTCTCTGGGGCCAACGTCCTGACTTTC.

This clone was seen ten or more times. Additional DNA sequences in this sample encode the identical CDR3. This chain joins TRBV19 and TRBJ2-1; the match to TRBD2 covers 10 bases. There are 13 residues in the CDR3. V shed 4 bases and J 9 bases; nucleotides not matched to a gene: 3. Germline V gene sequence: CDR1 LNHDA, CDR2 SQIVND (reference sequence). CDR3 region: CASSTLAGVEQFF. The CDR3 bases are TGTGCCAGTAGTACTCTAGCGGGAGTTGAGCAGTTCTTC.

Only a few counts were recorded for this clone. V and J are TRBV2 and TRBJ1-5; 8 bases match TRBD1. Germline V gives CDR1 SNHLY, CDR2 FYNNEI. V shed 6 bases, J shed 7 bases, and the junction held 5 bases outside the gene matches. The CDR3 sequence is 13 residues long. The CDR3 DNA follows: TGTGCCAGCAGGAGACAGGGGTTCCAGCCCCAGCATTTT. This codes for CASRRQGFQPQHF.

V is TRBV6-2 or TRBV6-3 and J is TRBJ1-5; 7 bases match TRBD1. The CDR3 covers 15 residues. Germline V gene sequence: CDR1 MNHEY, CDR2 SVGEGT. The ends lost 0 bases at V and 5 bases at J; junction bases unmatched: 4. The CDR3 loop is CASSYSGGADQPQHF. The DNA for the CDR3 is TGTGCCAGCAGTTACTCAGGGGGCGCCGATCAGCCCCAGCATTTT.

Comment on this clone: This could be a read error, since a much larger clone is one nucleotide away. The chain carries TRBV9 and TRBJ2-7; D not resolved. The CDR3 spans 13 residues. V was trimmed by 4 bases and J by 7 bases, leaving 15 bases between them. Germline V CDR1 and CDR2: SGDLS, YYNGEE. CDR3 in DNA: TGTGCCAGCAGCACCTCCGCGGTGCTAGAGCAGTACTTC. As protein: CASSTSAVLEQYF. The whole variable domain, filled in from reference TRBV9 and TRBJ2-7, reads DSGVTQTPKHLITATGQRVTLRCSPRSGDLSVYWYQQSLDQGLQFLIQYYNGEERAKGNILERFSAQQFPDLHSELNLSSLELGDSALYFCASSTSAVLEQYFGPGTRLTVT.

To note about this clone: A much larger clonotype is one base distant, so this may be a read error. This chain joins TRBV11-1 and TRBJ1-1, with D unresolved. CDR3 length: 20 residues. Germline loops: CDR1 SGHAT, CDR2 FQDESV (reference sequence). The CDR3, as DNA: TGTGCCAGCAGCCTAGCCCCCGAGTTCGGGGAGTTGGCAGGTAACACTGAAGCTTTCTTT. It encodes CASSLAPEFGELAGNTEAFF.

This clone was seen at least ten times. The gene calls are TRBV4-1 and TRBJ2-3; D might be TRBD2 (5 bases). CDR3 size: 16 residues. The germline CDR1 and CDR2 sequences are MGHRA and YSYEKL. Trimming stripped 0 bases from V and 1 base from J, with 11 bases between. Written as DNA, the CDR3 is TGCGCCAGCAGCCAAGATCGAAGTAGCGGCACAGATACGCAGTATTTT. Translated, it gives CASSQDRSSGTDTQYF.

This clone was recorded at least ten times. The chain combines TRBV19 with TRBJ2-1, with 8 bases identical to TRBD1. Per the germline V gene, CDR1 is LNHDA and CDR2 is SQIVND (reference sequence). Unmatched junction bases numbered 9, after V lost 4 bases and J lost 4 bases. The CDR3 has 16 residues. The CDR3 sequence: CASSTLQGVGYNEQFF. CDR3 coding DNA: TGTGCCAGTAGTACCCTACAGGGGGTGGGTTACAATGAGCAGTTCTTC.

The rearrangement links TRBV28 to TRBJ2-6; tentative D call: TRBD1 (7 bases). From germline, CDR1 is MDHEN and CDR2 SYDVKM. V lost 3 bases to trimming and J lost 2 bases, with 17 bases between them. The CDR3 has 18 residues. The CDR3 is CASSFPQGGRAGANVLTF. The CDR3 DNA is TGTGCCAGCAGTTTCCCCCAGGGGGGAAGGGCTGGGGCCAACGTCCTGACTTTC.

This clone was observed at least ten times. The chain carries TRBV4-2 and TRBJ1-3; weak D call: TRBD1 (6 bases). The germline V gene encodes CDR1 LGHNA and CDR2 YNFKEQ. This CDR3 spans 18 amino acids. V was clipped by 2 bases and J by 4 bases, with 21 bases between them. CDR3 sequence reads: CASSQLQTGSKVGNTIYF. The CDR3 nucleotides read TGTGCCAGCAGCCAACTTCAAACAGGGAGTAAGGTCGGAAACACCATATATTTT.